The 5 T cell receptor beta chains presented below share a single source sample, sequenced in a study of beta chain features in type 1 diabetes. Expressed TCRB transcripts were sequenced because the isolated RNA had all been reverse transcribed beforehand. Only in-frame clones appear in the TCRdb table, and some are missing; sequencing was by immunoSEQ multiplex PCR. The sample consists of 240,000 or so clones, 55% to 70% of them appearing once. Sequenced input: naive CD4+ T cells from blood. The receptors shown here come from a young man in good health.

The table lists this clone with a few counts. The J gene is TRBJ2-7, the V gene TRBV19; possibly TRBD1 for D (6 bases). Germline V gene lookup returns CDR1 LNHDA and CDR2 SQIVND (reference sequence). This CDR3 is built from 14 residues. Trimming removed 6 bases at V and 0 bases at J, with 12 bases between. The CDR3 spells CASSQTGISYEQYF. The DNA of the CDR3 is TGTGCCAGTAGCCAGACAGGCATCTCCTACGAGCAGTACTTC.

This chain connects TRBV6-5 to TRBJ2-1; D may be TRBD2 (6 bases). The CDR3 is 15 residues long. V was shortened by 5 bases and J by 4 bases, with 15 bases between the two germline ends. CDR1 and CDR2 from the germline V gene are MNHEY and SVGAGI. The CDR3 nucleotides are TGTGCCAGCAGTAGGAGGGGCCTTCGGTACAATGAGCAGTTCTTC. The encoded protein is CASSRRGLRYNEQFF.

The chain recombines TRBV9 with TRBJ2-3; the match to TRBD2 covers 8 bases. Germline trimming cut 4 bases from V and 2 bases from J; bases unmatched to any gene: 6. Germline lookup yields CDR1 SGDLS and CDR2 YYNGEE. The CDR3 length is 15 residues. The DNA for the CDR3 is TGTGCCAGCAGCTTCACTAGCGGTTCCACAGATACGCAGTATTTT. It specifies CASSFTSGSTDTQYF.

The table lists this clone with a count of one. V and J are TRBV6-5 and TRBJ2-1; TRBD2 agrees at 8 bases. The CDR3 spans 15 residues. Germline CDR1 MNHEY, CDR2 SVGAGI. After removal of 2 bases from V and 0 bases from J, the junction contained 0 bases not matched to a gene. The CDR3 region is CASSYSGGSYNEQFF. The DNA of the CDR3 is TGTGCCAGCAGTTACAGCGGGGGCTCCTACAATGAGCAGTTCTTC.

The chain is built from TRBV5-1 and TRBJ2-6; D gene uncertain. Looked up from germline, CDR1 is SGHRS and CDR2 is YFSETQ. V lost 2 bases and J lost 1, with 10 bases in between. The CDR3 is 16 amino acids. The CDR3 sequence is CASSFDPNSGANVLTF. CDR3 nucleotide sequence: TGCGCCAGCAGCTTCGACCCAAATTCTGGGGCCAACGTCCTGACTTTC.